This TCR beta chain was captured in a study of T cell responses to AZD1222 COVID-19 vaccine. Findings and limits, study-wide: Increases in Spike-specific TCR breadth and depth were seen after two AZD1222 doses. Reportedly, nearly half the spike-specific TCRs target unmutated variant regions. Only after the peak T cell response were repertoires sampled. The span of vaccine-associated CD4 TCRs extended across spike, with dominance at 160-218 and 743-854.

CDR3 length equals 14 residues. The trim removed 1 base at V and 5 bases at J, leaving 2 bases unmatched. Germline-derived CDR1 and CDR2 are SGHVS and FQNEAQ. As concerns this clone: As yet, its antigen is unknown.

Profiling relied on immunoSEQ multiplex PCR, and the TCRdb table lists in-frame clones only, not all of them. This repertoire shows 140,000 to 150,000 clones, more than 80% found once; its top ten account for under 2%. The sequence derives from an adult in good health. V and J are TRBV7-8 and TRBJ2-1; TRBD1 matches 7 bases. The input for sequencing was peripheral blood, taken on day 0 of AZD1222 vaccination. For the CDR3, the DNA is TGTGCCAGCAGCTTAGGGACAGGAGACAATGAGCAGTTCTTC. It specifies CASSLGTGDNEQFF.